The 5 T cell receptor beta chains listed next were all sequenced from one sample in a study of OX40 agonist ivuxolimab in advanced cancers. The method was immunoSEQ multiplex PCR; TCRdb's version includes in-frame clones alone and lacks a portion of them. The sample records about 61,000 clones, less than 90% being singletons. The specimen was CD4+ or CD8+ T cells sorted from blood, collected in a trial of the OX40 agonist ivuxolimab. The receptor source for this set is an adult with an advanced solid tumor such as melanoma, head and neck, liver or kidney cancer.

DNA of the CDR3: TGTGCCAGCAGTGAAATCCGAGCGGGGGACACCGGGGAGCTGTTTTTT. It encodes CASSEIRAGDTGELFF. The V call is TRBV2, the J call TRBJ2-2; the match to TRBD2 covers 8 bases. Germline-derived CDR1 and CDR2 are SNHLY and FYNNEI. Unmatched junction bases numbered 5, after V lost 2 bases and J lost 3 bases. The CDR3 covers 16 residues.

The sample holds one count of this clone. The V gene is TRBV5-6, the J gene TRBJ1-5; a possible D gene is TRBD1 (6 bases). The CDR3 is 15 amino acids. Trimming left V 0 bases short and J 0 bases short, with 7 bases between. Germline assignment: CDR1 SGHDT and CDR2 YYEEEE. The CDR3 nucleotides read TGTGCCAGCAGCTTGGCAGGGGATAGCAATCAGCCCCAGCATTTT. Residues: CASSLAGDSNQPQHF.

This chain joins TRBV19 and TRBJ2-5; D gene ambiguous. In germline, CDR1 is LNHDA, CDR2 SQIVND (reference sequence). V lost 3 bases and J lost 1, with 12 bases in between. This CDR3 region has 15 residues. The CDR3 spells CASSIYLGIQETQYF. The CDR3 DNA follows: TGTGCCAGTAGTATTTATCTAGGGATCCAAGAGACCCAGTACTTC. The full variable domain, in which reference TRBV19 and TRBJ2-5 provide the parts outside the CDR3, is DGGITQSPKYLFRKEGQNVTLSCEQNLNHDAMYWYRQDPGQGLRLIYYSQIVNDFQKGDIAEGYSVSREKKESFPLTVTSAQKNPTAFYLCASSIYLGIQETQYFGPGTRLLVL.

This clone was seen only a few times. The CDR3 protein is CASSYTLSSYNEQFF. The DNA for the CDR3 is TGTGCCAGCAGCTACACTCTTAGCTCCTACAATGAGCAGTTCTTC. The rearrangement uses TRBV7-3 and TRBJ2-1, with D hard to call. With 4 bases removed from V and 0 bases from J, the gap between germline ends came to 10 bases. CDR1 and CDR2 from the germline V gene are SGHTA and FQGTGA. The CDR3 is 15 amino acids.

V and J are TRBV5-5 and TRBJ1-4; D is ambiguous. The germline V gene encodes CDR1 SGHKS and CDR2 YYEKEE (reference sequence). V was shortened by 0 bases and J by 4 bases, with 7 bases between the two germline ends. The CDR3 sequence is 14 residues long. The CDR3 loop is CASSLGEFNEKLFF. As DNA, the CDR3 is TGTGCCAGCAGCTTGGGTGAGTTTAATGAAAAACTGTTTTTT.